These T cell receptor beta chains were read from a single sample in a study of identical twins. TCRdb re-called the 5' RACE reads through MiXCR, storing one row per CDR3 protein. The sample includes more than 1.5 million distinct CDR3 sequences, about 30% of them seen just once. Material for sequencing was cord blood. The receptors derive from a newborn girl in good health. Each CDR3 is given without its conserved first and last residue.

J gene,V gene,CDR3 protein
TRBJ2-7,TRBV20-1,SAVGLSYEQY
TRBJ1-4,TRBV10-3,AISRTGWTEKLF
TRBJ1-5,TRBV5-6,ASSLSRLLPQH
TRBJ1-4,TRBV5-6,ASSLVHGGRGEKLF
TRBJ2-5,TRBV20-1,SATRTVKETQY
TRBJ2-5,TRBV13,ASSTSRGGPCNEQY
TRBJ2-5,TRBV5-1,ASNRGLGETQY
TRBJ2-5,TRBV10-3,AISGTSVQETQY
TRBJ2-7,TRBV2,ASSEFYLVPYEQY
TRBJ2-5,TRBV4-2,ASGDAGETQY
TRBJ1-6,TRBV6-4,ASSGDRVNSPLH
TRBJ2-2,TRBV4-2,ASSQEGAANTGELF
TRBJ1-6,TRBV5-1,ASSLMEAGDKSPLH
TRBJ2-7,TRBV21-1,ASSRDREMYEQY
TRBJ2-5,TRBV24-1,ATSIRAQETQY
TRBJ2-7,TRBV11-2,ASSLVFTYEQY
TRBJ2-7,TRBV7-8,ASRHSPGNRLPGPNYEQY
TRBJ2-7,TRBV6-6,ASKGIDYEQY